This TCR beta chain is from a study of blood T cells in healthy people across ages. Findings of the study overall: Across the age range, TCR beta diversity per million T cells fell in a roughly linear way.

This clonotype was picked up a small number of times. Its antigen is undetermined. A second PCR, run for about 6 to 11 cycles, used a sample-barcoded 5' primer plus a J-beta primer mix. Through a template-switch adaptor with 12 random nucleotides, each cDNA molecule received a tag. TCRdb reprocessed the 5' RACE reads via MiXCR and lists one record per CDR3 protein. In the table there are 1,800,000 or so distinct CDR3 sequences, roughly two fifths of which are singletons. The CDR3 extends over 15 amino acids. CDR1 and CDR2 from the germline V gene are MGHRA and YSYEKL. Trimming removed 2 bases at V and 2 bases at J, with 12 bases between.

What was sequenced was blood. The V and J genes are TRBV4-1 and TRBJ1-2; D is possibly TRBD1 (6 bases). The origin of this receptor is a human donor in good health. The CDR3 DNA follows: TGCGCCAGCAGCCAACAACAGGGATACAACTATGGCTACACCTTC. It codes for CASSQQQGYNYGYTF.